These 27 T cell receptor beta chains were sequenced from one sample in a study of radiotherapy plus CTLA-4 blockade in lung cancer. Assay used: immunoSEQ multiplex PCR; TCRdb lists only in-frame clones, some missing. This table holds around 44,000 clones, about 88% found once. Sequences were derived from peripheral blood, sampled from a patient treated with radiotherapy plus ipilimumab. The receptors were sampled from a human donor with non-small cell lung cancer that progressed on radiotherapy plus ipilimumab. Some clones in this sample may be carry-over from other donors' samples.

This clone was counted once. The chain employs TRBV27 and TRBJ2-5, with 8 bases identical to TRBD1. Germline V gene lookup returns CDR1 MNHEY and CDR2 SMNVEV (reference sequence). This CDR3 has 13 amino acids. The J segment lost 4 bases and the V segment lost 6 bases, leaving 4 bases of the junction unmatched. The CDR3 nucleotides are TGTGCCAGCAGCTGGGACAGGACAGAGACCCAGTACTTC. Its translation is CASSWDRTETQYF.

The V gene is TRBV5-1, the J gene TRBJ2-1; D is possibly TRBD2 (6 bases). The CDR3 runs to 14 residues. Germline V gene lookup returns CDR1 SGHRS and CDR2 YFSETQ. V was pared by 2 bases and J by 3 bases, with 9 bases between. CDR3 DNA sequence: TGCGCCAGCAGCTTACCCGGGAGCTACAATGAGCAGTTCTTC. This sequence encodes CASSLPGSYNEQFF.

CDR3 protein: CASSLSLDLTEAFF. As DNA, the CDR3 is TGCGCCAGCAGCTTGTCGTTGGACTTGACTGAAGCTTTCTTT. V usage is TRBV5-1 and J usage is TRBJ1-1, with no clear D. Germline assignment: CDR1 SGHRS and CDR2 YFSETQ. Between the trimmed V and J ends, which lost 1 base and 5 bases, there was a span of 12 bases. The CDR3 consists of 14 residues.

The chain combines TRBV30 with TRBJ1-3, with 9 bases lining up with TRBD1. Germline assignment: CDR1 GTSNPN and CDR2 SVGIG (reference sequence). Trimming cost V 2 bases and J 6 bases; bases outside gene matches: 5. This CDR3 is built from 14 residues. The CDR3 protein is CAWSRTGVANTIYF. The CDR3, as DNA: TGTGCCTGGAGTCGGACAGGGGTGGCAAACACCATATATTTT.

The gene calls are TRBV6-5 and TRBJ2-7, with 8 bases that match TRBD2. The CDR3 totals 14 residues. Germline CDR1 is MNHEY and CDR2 is SVGAGI. V lost 5 bases to trimming and J lost 0 bases; unmatched junction nucleotides: 3. The CDR3 DNA reads TGTGCCAGCAGTATTAGCGGGACCTCCTACGAGCAGTACTTC. Translation gives CASSISGTSYEQYF.

Points on this clone: Other nucleotide sequences from this sample produce the same CDR3. The V call is TRBV5-1, the J call TRBJ1-1; TRBD1 agrees at 7 bases. V lost 4 bases and J lost 2; bases outside the gene matches: 5. This CDR3 has 14 residues. Germline V CDR1 and CDR2: SGHRS, YFSETQ. CDR3 DNA sequence: TGCGCCAGCAGCCCCGGGACAGCTAACACTGAAGCTTTCTTT. This encodes CASSPGTANTEAFF.

V gene TRBV9 combines with J gene TRBJ1-2; D remains unclear. From germline, CDR1 is SGDLS and CDR2 YYNGEE. The V and J ends lost 0 bases and 5 bases respectively, with 11 bases between them. This CDR3 has 14 residues. CDR3 sequence: CASSVVGRRYGYTF. CDR3 nucleotide sequence: TGTGCCAGCAGCGTAGTGGGCAGGAGGTATGGCTACACCTTC.

V gene TRBV27 combines with J gene TRBJ2-5, with 9 positions matching TRBD2. V trimming: 3 bases; J trimming: 1 base; junction bases outside the gene matches: 6. This CDR3 has 16 residues. Germline lookup yields CDR1 MNHEY and CDR2 SMNVEV (reference sequence). The CDR3 bases are TGTGCCAGCAGTTTTTCGAGCGGGAGGCCCCAAGAGACCCAGTACTTC. Translating it yields CASSFSSGRPQETQYF.

The chain employs TRBV6-5 and TRBJ2-7; D is perhaps TRBD1 (5 bases). The CDR3 has 13 amino acids. Germline CDR1 and CDR2: MNHEY and SVGAGI. V was trimmed by 4 bases and J by 1 base, leaving 8 bases between them. The CDR3 reads CASSLRQSYEQYF. DNA of the CDR3: TGTGCCAGCAGTTTGAGACAGTCCTACGAGCAGTACTTC.

The chain employs TRBV20-1 and TRBJ2-1; no clear D. V shed 6 bases and J shed 3 bases, with 6 bases lying between them. Germline V lookup: CDR1 DFQATT, CDR2 SNEGSKA (reference sequence). This CDR3 is built from 11 residues. The CDR3 protein is CSAASYNEQFF. The CDR3 nucleotides read TGCAGTGCCGCTAGCTACAATGAGCAGTTCTTC.

The chain is built from TRBV5-4 and TRBJ1-1; D is possibly TRBD1 (5 bases). CDR3 size: 14 residues. The ends were cut back, 3 bases at V and 0 bases at J, with 9 bases in the middle. Germline CDR1 reads SGHNT; CDR2 reads YYREEE (reference sequence). The CDR3 region is CASSWGFMNTEAFF. The CDR3 DNA follows: TGTGCCAGCAGCTGGGGCTTTATGAACACTGAAGCTTTCTTT.

J is TRBJ1-4 and V is TRBV6-6; D remains ambiguous. The CDR3 totals 14 residues. V lost 2 bases to trimming and J lost 8 bases, with 12 bases between them. CDR1 is MNHNY, CDR2 SVGAGI, per germline (reference sequence). The CDR3 DNA reads TGTGCCAGCAGTTACGGTACGCGCCGGGAAAAACTGTTTTTT. This sequence encodes CASSYGTRREKLFF.

V usage is TRBV15 and J usage is TRBJ2-3, with a tentative D call TRBD1 (6 bases). The CDR3 is made up of 14 amino acids. Trimming removed 5 bases from V and 4 bases from J, with 13 bases in between. Germline assignment: CDR1 LNHNV and CDR2 YYDKDF (reference sequence). The CDR3 DNA sequence: TGTGCCACCAGCGGTACAGGGCCGCCAGATACGCAGTATTTT. It translates to CATSGTGPPDTQYF.

This rearrangement joins TRBV27 to TRBJ2-1; weak D call: TRBD2 (6 bases). The germline gives CDR1 MNHEY, CDR2 SMNVEV (reference sequence). Between the trimmed V and J ends, which lost 0 bases and 6 bases, there was a span of 12 bases. The CDR3 is 15 amino acids. CDR3 nucleotides: TGTGCCAGCAGTTTATCTCTCGGGAGCGGCAATGAGCAGTTCTTC. It specifies CASSLSLGSGNEQFF.

The chain combines TRBV9 with TRBJ2-7; the match to TRBD1 covers 8 bases. Germline CDR1 SGDLS, CDR2 YYNGEE. The CDR3 has 13 amino acids. J gave up 6 bases and V 0 bases, and 2 bases lay outside the gene matches. The CDR3, as DNA: TGTGCCAGCAGCGTAGCAGGGGGCGGCGAGCAGTACTTC. Its translation is CASSVAGGGEQYF.

V gene TRBV19 combines with J gene TRBJ2-1; 9 bases line up with TRBD1. This CDR3 region has 13 residues. The J segment lost 7 bases and the V segment lost 8 bases, leaving 6 bases of the junction unmatched. Germline CDR1 is LNHDA and CDR2 is SQIVND (reference sequence). The CDR3 nucleotides are TGTGCCAGTTCAGGACAGGGGAGGAATGAGCAGTTCTTC. Translated: CASSGQGRNEQFF.

The chain carries TRBV7-2 and TRBJ1-5; tentative D call: TRBD1 (5 bases). CDR3 length: 15 residues. Germline CDR1 and CDR2: SGHTA and FQGNSA. Trimming left V 5 bases short and J 4 bases short, with 15 bases between. CDR3 residues: CASSSGTRENQPQHF. The CDR3 region has the DNA TGTGCCAGCAGCAGCGGGACCCGGGAAAATCAGCCCCAGCATTTT.

The CDR3 region is CASRRTGDPTEKLFF. CDR3 DNA: TGCGCCAGCAGAAGAACAGGGGACCCTACGGAAAAACTGTTTTTT. This chain links TRBV10-2 with TRBJ1-4; 7 bases line up with TRBD1. The germline CDR1 and CDR2 sequences are WSHSY and SAAADI. The CDR3 is 15 residues long. V gave up 6 bases and J gave up 8 bases; unmatched junction bases: 12.

The rearrangement links TRBV6-1 to TRBJ2-3; TRBD2 matches at 9 bases. J gave up 4 bases and V 3 bases, and 11 bases lay outside the gene matches. This CDR3 comprises 17 residues. Per germline, CDR1 MNHNS and CDR2 SASEGT. CDR3 amino acids: CASSEPIAGAGSDTQYF. CDR3 nucleotides: TGTGCCAGCAGTGAGCCCATAGCGGGAGCTGGGTCAGATACGCAGTATTTT.

J is TRBJ1-2 and V is TRBV7-8, with a weak D call TRBD1 (6 bases). The germline V gene encodes CDR1 SGHVS and CDR2 FQNEAQ. The V and J ends lost 0 bases and 7 bases respectively, with 9 bases between them. The CDR3 is 13 residues long. This chain's CDR3 is CASSLAAGAGYTF. The CDR3 DNA reads as TGTGCCAGCAGCTTAGCGGCAGGGGCTGGCTACACCTTC.

This chain links TRBV7-2 with TRBJ1-4, with 10 bases that match TRBD1. From germline, CDR1 is SGHTA and CDR2 FQGNSA. This CDR3 is 15 amino acids long. The V and J ends lost 3 bases and 8 bases, in that order; junction bases with no gene match: 6. The CDR3 here is CASSLAGTGVEKLFF. As DNA, the CDR3 is TGTGCCAGCAGCTTGGCCGGGACAGGGGTAGAAAAACTGTTTTTT.

The J gene is TRBJ1-2, the V gene TRBV30; weak D call: TRBD1 (5 bases). V was shortened by 5 bases and J by 7 bases, with 17 bases between the two germline ends. This CDR3 comprises 13 residues. Per the germline V gene, CDR1 is GTSNPN and CDR2 is SVGIG (reference sequence). CDR3 coding DNA: TGTGCCTGGTACCGGGGGTTGTTGGGTGGCTACACCTTC. Translation gives CAWYRGLLGGYTF.

This chain joins TRBV2 and TRBJ2-7; 8 bases are shared with TRBD1. Losses at the gene ends were 6 bases for V and 4 bases for J; bases not matched to a gene: 11. This CDR3 spans 15 amino acids. CDR1 SNHLY and CDR2 FYNNEI come from the germline V gene. The CDR3 here is CASSSNQGAGYEQYF. DNA of the CDR3: TGTGCCAGCAGCTCAAACCAGGGGGCGGGGTACGAGCAGTACTTC. Complete variable domain (other parts from reference TRBV2 and TRBJ2-7): EPEVTQTPSHQVTQMGQEVILRCVPISNHLYFYWYRQILGQKVEFLVSFYNNEISEKSEIFDDQFSVERPDGSNFTLKIRSTKLEDSAMYFCASSSNQGAGYEQYFGPGTRLTVT.

The chain employs TRBV11-2 and TRBJ2-7; 11 bases match TRBD2. The CDR3 is 14 amino acids. The germline V gene encodes CDR1 SGHAT and CDR2 FQNNGV. With V trimmed by 5 bases and J by 3 bases, 3 bases remained unmatched. Written as DNA, the CDR3 is TGTGCCAGCAGCCAGGGACTAGCGGTCTACGAGCAGTACTTC. Residues: CASSQGLAVYEQYF. The full variable domain, completed using reference TRBV11-2 and TRBJ2-7, is EAGVAQSPRYKIIEKRQSVAFWCNPISGHATLYWYQQILGQGPKLLIQFQNNGVVDDSQLPKDRFSAERLKGVDSTLKIQPAKLEDSAVYLCASSQGLAVYEQYFGPGTRLTVT.

The genes are TRBV30 and TRBJ1-4, with D possibly being TRBD1 (5 bases). With 0 bases removed from V and 5 bases from J, the gap between germline ends came to 10 bases. Germline V gene sequence: CDR1 GTSNPN, CDR2 SVGIG (reference sequence). The CDR3 runs to 14 residues. The chain's CDR3 is CAWSVRGINEKLFF. The CDR3, as DNA: TGTGCCTGGAGTGTACGGGGGATAAATGAAAAACTGTTTTTT.

The rearrangement joins TRBV9 to TRBJ2-5, with D unclear. V shed 0 bases and J shed 4 bases, with 16 bases lying between them. Germline values: CDR1 SGDLS, CDR2 YYNGEE. The CDR3 sequence is 16 residues long. Here the CDR3 reads CASSVARTGGLETQYF. CDR3 in DNA: TGTGCCAGCAGCGTAGCTAGAACCGGTGGGTTAGAGACCCAGTACTTC.

This sequence joins TRBV29-1 and TRBJ1-4, with 9 bases lining up with TRBD1. Unmatched junction bases numbered 5, after V lost 7 bases and J lost 5 bases. This CDR3 has 13 residues. Germline V CDR1 and CDR2: SQVTM, ANQGSEA. In DNA, the CDR3 is TGCAGCGGATCCGGGACAGGGAATGAAAAACTGTTTTTT. Translation gives CSGSGTGNEKLFF. Full variable domain (outside the CDR3, taken from reference TRBV29-1 and TRBJ1-4): SAVISQKPSRDICQRGTSLTIQCQVDSQVTMMFWYRQQPGQSLTLIATANQGSEATYESGFVIDKFPISRPNLTFSTLTVSNMSPEDSSIYLCSGSGTGNEKLFFGSGTQLSVL.